This T cell receptor beta chain was captured by sequencing in a study of blood T cell repertoires in COVID-19. Looking at the study overall: Some COVID-19 samples were acute and others convalescent; all came from the United States, Italy and Spain. T cells, B-cell-depleted T cells, or PBMCs provided the cDNA or gDNA that served as material.

The length of the CDR3 is 15 residues. Trimming took 6 bases from V and 0 from J; bases not matched to a gene: 6. Looked up from germline, CDR1 is MNHEY and CDR2 is SMNVEV (reference sequence). In the original processing: For nucleated cells, counts were estimated from reference gene primer amplification. The data were produced by immunoSEQ multiplex PCR, yet TCRdb's version contains in-frame clones alone and is incomplete. The D gene and trimming were derived from the DNA, and the V and J assignments and clone size from that table. The sample lists about 75,000 clones; around 74% were seen once. The clonotype comes from a woman of 80 years or more with active or convalescent COVID-19. Sample: peripheral blood. The gene calls are TRBV27 and TRBJ1-1; 8 bases match TRBD1. CDR3 in amino acids: CASRRGTGLNTEAFF. DNA of the CDR3: TGTGCCAGCAGACGGGGGACAGGCTTGAACACTGAAGCTTTCTTT.